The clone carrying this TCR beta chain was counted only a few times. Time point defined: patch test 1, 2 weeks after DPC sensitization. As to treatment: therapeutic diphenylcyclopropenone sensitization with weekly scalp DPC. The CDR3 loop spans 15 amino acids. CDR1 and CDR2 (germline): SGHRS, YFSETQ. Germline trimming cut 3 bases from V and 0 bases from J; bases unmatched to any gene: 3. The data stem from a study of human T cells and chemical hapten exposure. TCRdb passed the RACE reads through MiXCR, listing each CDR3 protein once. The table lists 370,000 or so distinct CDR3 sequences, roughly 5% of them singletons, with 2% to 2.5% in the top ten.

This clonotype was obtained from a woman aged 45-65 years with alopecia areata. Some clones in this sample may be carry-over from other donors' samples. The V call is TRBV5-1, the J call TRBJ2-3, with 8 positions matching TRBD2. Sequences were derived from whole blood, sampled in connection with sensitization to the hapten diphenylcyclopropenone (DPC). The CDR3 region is CASSSGLVSTDTQYF. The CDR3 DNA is TGCGCCAGCAGCTCGGGACTAGTTAGCACAGATACGCAGTATTTT.